This TCR beta chain was recorded in a study of PD-1 blockade in mismatch repair-deficient tumors. As to this clone: Its specificity is not known.

Trimming removed 1 base from V and 11 bases from J, with 9 bases in between. The CDR3 is made up of 12 amino acids. CDR1 is SGHTA, CDR2 FQGNSA, per germline. Whole-study results and caveats: Tumor-resident clones, often absent from pretreatment blood, expanded after pembrolizumab and then contracted.

Some clones are missing from TCRdb's copy, which holds only in-frame ones; the method was immunoSEQ multiplex PCR. The profile shows over 30,000 clones, 65% to 85% of them singletons. The material was PBMCs, obtained less than 7 weeks after starting pembrolizumab. The receptor's source is an adult with mismatch repair-deficient cancer. The rearrangement links TRBV7-2 to TRBJ1-5; D perhaps matches TRBD1 (5 bases). CDR3 residues: CASSLERGTQHF. The CDR3 DNA follows: TGTGCCAGCAGCTTAGAGCGGGGCACCCAGCATTTT.